This TCR beta chain was documented in a study of neoadjuvant anti-PD-1 for oral cavity cancer. Study-level background: Most patients had three to four biweekly doses of 3 mg/kg nivolumab before resection. Study results and limitations: Higher pretreatment Treg/Th17 ratios tracked higher pretreatment blood clonality.

This clone was counted a single time. Its antigen is as yet unknown. TCRdb keeps only in-frame clones here, not all; method: immunoSEQ multiplex PCR. The sample carries approximately 72,000 clones, approximately 82% recorded once. The sequenced sample was PBMCs, obtained before nivolumab (anti-PD-1) treatment. The receptor's source is a person between 40 and 79 years old with oral cavity squamous cell carcinoma.

CDR3 amino acids: CASSPPGASGNTIYF. The CDR3 nucleotides read TGCGCCAGCAGCCCGCCGGGCGCCTCTGGAAACACCATATATTTT. V and J are TRBV4-1 and TRBJ1-3, with D unclear. The germline V gene has CDR1 MGHRA and CDR2 YSYEKL. The V and J ends lost 4 bases and 0 bases respectively, with 10 bases between them. This CDR3 has 15 amino acids.